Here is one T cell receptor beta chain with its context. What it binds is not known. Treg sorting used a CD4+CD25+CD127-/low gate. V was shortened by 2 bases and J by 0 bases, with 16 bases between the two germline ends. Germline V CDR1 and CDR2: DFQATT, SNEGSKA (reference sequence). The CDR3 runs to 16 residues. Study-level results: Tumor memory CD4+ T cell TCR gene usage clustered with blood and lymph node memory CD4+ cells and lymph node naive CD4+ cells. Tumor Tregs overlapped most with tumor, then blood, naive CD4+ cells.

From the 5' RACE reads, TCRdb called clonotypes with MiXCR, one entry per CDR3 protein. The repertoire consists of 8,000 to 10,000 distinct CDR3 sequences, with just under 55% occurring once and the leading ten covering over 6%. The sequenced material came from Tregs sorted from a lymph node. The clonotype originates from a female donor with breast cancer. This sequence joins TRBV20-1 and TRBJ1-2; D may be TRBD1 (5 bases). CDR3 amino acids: CSARPTVGTSNYGYTF. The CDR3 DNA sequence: TGCAGTGCTAGACCAACCGTTGGGACCTCTAACTATGGCTACACCTTC.